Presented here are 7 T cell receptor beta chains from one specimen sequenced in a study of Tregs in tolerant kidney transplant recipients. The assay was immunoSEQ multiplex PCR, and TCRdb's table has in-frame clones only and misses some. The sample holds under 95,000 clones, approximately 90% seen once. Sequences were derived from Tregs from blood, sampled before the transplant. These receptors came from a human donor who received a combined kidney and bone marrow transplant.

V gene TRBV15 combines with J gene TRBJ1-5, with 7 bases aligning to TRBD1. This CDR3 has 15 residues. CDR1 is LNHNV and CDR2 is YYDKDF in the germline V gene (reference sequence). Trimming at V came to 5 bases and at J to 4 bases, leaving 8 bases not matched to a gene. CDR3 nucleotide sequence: TGTGCCACCAGCCCTGCGAGGGGGCCAAATCAGCCCCAGCATTTT. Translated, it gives CATSPARGPNQPQHF. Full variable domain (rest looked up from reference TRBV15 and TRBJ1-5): DAMVIQNPRYQVTQFGKPVTLSCSQTLNHNVMYWYQQKSSQAPKLLFHYYDKDFNNEADTPDNFQSRRPNTSFCFLDIRSPGLGDTAMYLCATSPARGPNQPQHFGDGTRLSIL.

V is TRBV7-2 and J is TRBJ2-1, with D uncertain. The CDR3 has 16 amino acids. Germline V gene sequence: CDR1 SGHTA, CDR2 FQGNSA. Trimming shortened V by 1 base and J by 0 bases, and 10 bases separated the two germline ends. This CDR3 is CASSLVGYSSYNEQFF. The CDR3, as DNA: TGTGCCAGCAGCTTAGTCGGTTACAGCTCCTACAATGAGCAGTTCTTC. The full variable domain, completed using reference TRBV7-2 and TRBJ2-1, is GAGVSQSPSNKVTEKGKDVELRCDPISGHTALYWYRQSLGQGLEFLIYFQGNSAPDKSGLPSDRFSAERTGGSVSTLTIQRTQQEDSAVYLCASSLVGYSSYNEQFFGPGTRLTVL.

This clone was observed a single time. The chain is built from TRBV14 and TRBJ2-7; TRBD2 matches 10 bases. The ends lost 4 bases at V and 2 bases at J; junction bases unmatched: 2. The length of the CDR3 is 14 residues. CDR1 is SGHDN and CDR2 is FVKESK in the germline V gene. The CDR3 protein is CASSRTSGPYEQYF. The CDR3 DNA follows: TGTGCCAGCAGCCGGACTAGCGGCCCCTACGAGCAGTACTTC. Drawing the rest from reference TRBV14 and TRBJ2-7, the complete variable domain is EAGVTQFPSHSVIEKGQTVTLRCDPISGHDNLYWYRRVMGKEIKFLLHFVKESKQDESGMPNNRFLAERTGGTYSTLKVQPAELEDSGVYFCASSRTSGPYEQYFGPGTRLTVT.

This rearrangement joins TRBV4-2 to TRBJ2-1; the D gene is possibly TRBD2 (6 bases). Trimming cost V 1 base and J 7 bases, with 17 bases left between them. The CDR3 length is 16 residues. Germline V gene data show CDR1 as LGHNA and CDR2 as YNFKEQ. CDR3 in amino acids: CASSQVTSGLRNEQFF. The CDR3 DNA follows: TGTGCCAGCAGCCAAGTAACCAGCGGGCTTAGAAATGAGCAGTTCTTC.

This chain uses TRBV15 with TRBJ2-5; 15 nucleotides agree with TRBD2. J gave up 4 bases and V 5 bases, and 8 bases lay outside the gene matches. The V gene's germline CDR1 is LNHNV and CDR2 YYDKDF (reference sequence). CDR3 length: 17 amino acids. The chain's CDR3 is CATSRRTSGRVGETQYF. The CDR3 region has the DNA TGTGCCACCAGCCGCCGGACTAGCGGGAGGGTTGGAGAGACCCAGTACTTC.

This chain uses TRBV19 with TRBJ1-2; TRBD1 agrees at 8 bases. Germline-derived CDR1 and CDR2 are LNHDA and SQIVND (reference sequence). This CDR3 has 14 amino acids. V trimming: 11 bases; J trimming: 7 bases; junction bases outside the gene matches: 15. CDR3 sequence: CASSLGQGASGYTF. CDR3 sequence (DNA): TGTGCCTCATCCCTGGGGCAGGGGGCTTCTGGCTACACCTTC.

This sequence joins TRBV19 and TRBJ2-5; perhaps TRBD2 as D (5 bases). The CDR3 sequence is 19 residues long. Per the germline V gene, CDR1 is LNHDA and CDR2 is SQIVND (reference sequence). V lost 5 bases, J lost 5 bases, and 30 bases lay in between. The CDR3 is CASSFGLLGIGVASETQYF. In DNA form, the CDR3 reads TGTGCCAGTAGTTTCGGACTCCTTGGGATCGGGGTAGCTTCGGAGACCCAGTACTTC. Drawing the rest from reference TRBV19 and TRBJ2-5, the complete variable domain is DGGITQSPKYLFRKEGQNVTLSCEQNLNHDAMYWYRQDPGQGLRLIYYSQIVNDFQKGDIAEGYSVSREKKESFPLTVTSAQKNPTAFYLCASSFGLLGIGVASETQYFGPGTRLLVL.